Included here is one T cell receptor (beta chain) sequence, with context. The data are from a study of blood T cell repertoires in COVID-19. In the study overall: Whether acute or convalescent, the COVID-19 samples came from the United States, Italy and Spain.

The J segment lost 4 bases and the V segment lost 3 bases, leaving 12 bases of the junction unmatched. Germline-derived CDR1 and CDR2 are SGHKS and YYEKEE (reference sequence). This CDR3 has 16 amino acids. Here immunoSEQ multiplex PCR was the method, and the copy in TCRdb shows in-frame clones only, minus some. The data contain 110,000 or so clones, 80% to 90% of them singletons. Input material: peripheral blood. The V and J genes are TRBV5-5 and TRBJ1-2, with TRBD1 matching 7 bases. The sequence was obtained from a man between 65 and 80 years old who had recovered from COVID-19. CDR3 in DNA: TGTGCCAGCAGCTCCCCGAACCCGACAGGGAGCTATGGCTACACCTTC. Translating gives CASSSPNPTGSYGYTF.